This TCR beta chain was sequenced in a study of OX40 agonist ivuxolimab in advanced cancers. Trimming removed 4 bases at V and 5 bases at J, with 17 bases between. From germline, CDR1 is MNHEY and CDR2 SVGAGI. CDR3 length: 16 residues. The data were produced by immunoSEQ multiplex PCR, yet TCRdb's version contains in-frame clones alone and is incomplete. The sample consists of under 25,000 clones, around three quarters of them appearing once. The sequence was obtained from an adult with an advanced solid tumor such as melanoma, head and neck, liver or kidney cancer. The rearrangement uses TRBV6-5 and TRBJ1-4; perhaps TRBD1 as D (5 bases). The starting material was CD4+ or CD8+ T cells sorted from blood, obtained in a trial of the OX40 agonist ivuxolimab. The CDR3, as DNA: TGTGCCAGCAGTTTCTCCTACCAGGGACGAAATGAAAAACTGTTTTTT. This gives the protein CASSFSYQGRNEKLFF.